This TCR beta chain was sequenced during a study of cytomegalovirus exposure and HLA in healthy donors. TCRdb's table, derived via immunoSEQ multiplex PCR, lists solely in-frame clones and lacks some. The profile shows 95,000 to 120,000 clones, approximately 94% of them singletons. V gave up 5 bases and J gave up 1 base, with 8 bases separating them. From germline, CDR1 is SGHVS and CDR2 FNYEAQ. CDR3 length equals 14 residues. The chain carries TRBV7-6 and TRBJ2-2; D is perhaps TRBD1 (5 bases). Sequencing was carried out using PBMCs. The sequence came from a woman aged 18-29 years in good health and CMV-seronegative. DNA of the CDR3: TGTGCCAGCAGCCAAACAGGGAACACCGGGGAGCTGTTTTTT. It encodes CASSQTGNTGELFF.